The 15 T cell receptor beta chains presented below share a single source sample, sequenced in a study of human T cells and chemical hapten exposure. A single record per CDR3 protein comes from TCRdb applying MiXCR to the RACE reads. This table holds some 90,000 distinct CDR3 sequences, under 13% found once. The time point here: patch test 3, about 24 weeks after DPC sensitization. Treatment of the sample: therapeutic diphenylcyclopropenone sensitization with weekly scalp DPC. The sample consisted of whole blood, taken in connection with sensitization to the hapten diphenylcyclopropenone (DPC). These receptors all come from a woman between 25 and 40 years old with alopecia areata. Some clones in this sample may be carry-over from other donors' samples.

CDR3 in DNA: TGTGCCAGCAGTGCGACAGACGACTATGGCTACACCTTC. As protein: CASSATDDYGYTF. The J gene is TRBJ1-2, the V gene TRBV3-1; D might be TRBD1 (5 bases). The V and J ends lost 6 bases and 3 bases respectively, with 11 bases between them. CDR1 LGHDT and CDR2 YNNKEL come from the germline V gene (reference sequence). The CDR3 has 13 amino acids.

This clonotype was found many times. The chain employs TRBV11-2 and TRBJ2-3; D not certain. The V end was cut by 5 bases, the J end by 5 bases, with 8 bases between. This CDR3 has 12 amino acids. Germline lookup yields CDR1 SGHAT and CDR2 FQNNGV. In DNA, the CDR3 is TGTGCCAGCAGCCCAGTCGGAGATACGCAGTATTTT. It specifies CASSPVGDTQYF.

This clonotype was observed many times. V usage is TRBV7-6 and J usage is TRBJ1-4; tentatively, D is TRBD1 (5 bases). V was trimmed by 5 bases and J by 7 bases, leaving 14 bases between them. The germline V gene encodes CDR1 SGHVS and CDR2 FNYEAQ. CDR3 size: 14 residues. The CDR3 coding sequence is TGTGCCAGCAGCCTGGATCCTGGGGGTGAAAAACTGTTTTTT. This codes for CASSLDPGGEKLFF.

This clonotype appeared a few times. J is TRBJ2-5 and V is TRBV6-2 or TRBV6-3; tentatively, D is TRBD2 (5 bases). CDR3 size: 15 residues. Germline assignment: CDR1 MNHEY and CDR2 SVGEGT. V gave up 6 bases and J gave up 2 bases, with 16 bases separating them. CDR3: CASRPPPGRQETQYF. CDR3 DNA sequence: TGTGCCAGCAGACCCCCACCGGGAAGGCAAGAGACCCAGTACTTC.

This clonotype was observed a handful of times. The chain joins TRBV29-1 to TRBJ2-7; tentatively, D is TRBD1 or TRBD2 (6 bases each). This CDR3 has 15 amino acids. Germline CDR1 and CDR2: SQVTM and ANQGSEA. V lost 2 bases and J 0 bases, leaving 14 bases between the germline ends. CDR3 coding DNA: TGCAGCGTTGAACTGCTAGGGGGGTCCTCCTACGAGCAGTACTTC. As protein: CSVELLGGSSYEQYF.

This clonotype was detected ten times or more. The J gene is TRBJ2-7, the V gene TRBV11-1; 7 positions agree with TRBD2. The V segment lost 10 bases and the J segment 3 bases; nucleotides outside the gene matches: 9. Germline loops: CDR1 SGHAT, CDR2 FQDESV (reference sequence). This CDR3 region has 13 residues. The CDR3 is CATSRGEGYEQYF. The CDR3 coding sequence is TGTGCCACTTCTCGCGGGGAGGGCTACGAGCAGTACTTC.

This clonotype was recorded many times. The chain is built from TRBV28 and TRBJ1-5; perhaps TRBD1 as D (5 bases). V shed 10 bases and J shed 0 bases, with 10 bases lying between them. Germline lookup yields CDR1 MDHEN and CDR2 SYDVKM. The CDR3 runs to 13 residues. The CDR3 region is CATREDSNQPQHF. In DNA form, the CDR3 reads TGTGCCACCAGGGAGGATAGCAATCAGCCCCAGCATTTT.

This clonotype was seen many times. V is TRBV28 and J is TRBJ2-7; no clear D. Germline CDR1 reads MDHEN; CDR2 reads SYDVKM. Trimming took 5 bases from V and 2 from J, leaving 10 bases between them. CDR3 length: 13 residues. DNA for the CDR3: TGTGCCAGCAGTACCTTTGACACCTACGAGCAGTACTTC. Translating gives CASSTFDTYEQYF. The full variable domain, its missing parts supplied by reference TRBV28 and TRBJ2-7, is DVKVTQSSRYLVKRTGEKVFLECVQDMDHENMFWYRQDPGLGLRLIYFSYDVKMKEKGDIPEGYSVSREKKERFSLILESASTNQTSMYLCASSTFDTYEQYFGPGTRLTVT.

In this sample, this clonotype turned up many times. This chain connects TRBV6-4 to TRBJ2-1; D might be TRBD2 (6 bases). The V gene lost 0 bases and the J gene lost 4 bases, with 10 bases spanning the gap. This CDR3 is built from 15 residues. Germline-derived CDR1 and CDR2 are MRHNA and SNTAGT. The CDR3 here is CASSDSFAGYNEQFF. The CDR3 coding sequence is TGTGCCAGCAGTGACTCGTTCGCGGGGTACAATGAGCAGTTCTTC.

This clonotype appeared many times. The J gene is TRBJ1-2, the V gene TRBV29-1, with TRBD1 as a possible D gene (5 bases). Trimming took 6 bases from V and 3 from J, leaving 5 bases between them. Germline CDR1 is SQVTM and CDR2 is ANQGSEA. The CDR3 sequence is 10 residues long. In DNA form, the CDR3 reads TGCAGCGTGGGACACTATGGCTACACCTTC. Its protein product is CSVGHYGYTF.

This clonotype turned up a few times. J is TRBJ2-7 and V is TRBV2; 7 nucleotides agree with TRBD2. The CDR3 runs 18 residues. V lost 0 bases and J lost 2; bases outside the gene matches: 13. The germline V gene has CDR1 SNHLY and CDR2 FYNNEI. The CDR3 protein is CASSEALRFAGVTYEQYF. In nucleotides, the CDR3 is TGTGCCAGCAGTGAAGCGCTTCGGTTCGCGGGAGTCACCTACGAGCAGTACTTC.

In regard to this clonotype: An end of the junction differs from the germline gene, which may be a read error. V is TRBV3-1 and J is TRBJ2-2, with TRBD1 as a possible D gene (5 bases). The V gene's germline CDR1 is LGHDT and CDR2 YNNKEL (reference sequence). The CDR3 consists of 17 residues. DNA of the CDR3: TGTGCCTGCAGCCGCGTGGGAAGGGGATCGGGCACCGGGGAGCTGTTTTTT. Translating it yields CACSRVGRGSGTGELFF.

The V gene is TRBV3-1, the J gene TRBJ2-2; D is undetermined. The germline V gene encodes CDR1 LGHDT and CDR2 YNNKEL (reference sequence). Trimming took 0 bases from V and 9 from J, leaving 11 bases between them. The CDR3 spans 14 residues. This CDR3 is CASSQDGGARELFF. The CDR3 coding sequence is TGTGCCAGCAGCCAAGACGGCGGAGCCAGGGAGCTGTTTTTT.

This clonotype appeared a few times. The rearrangement joins TRBV6-2 or TRBV6-3 to TRBJ2-5, with 7 bases identical to TRBD2. The V gene's germline CDR1 is MNHEY and CDR2 SVGEGT. The CDR3 runs to 16 residues. Trimming cost V 0 bases and J 5 bases; bases outside gene matches: 9. CDR3 protein: CASSYSTQGLMETQYF. CDR3 sequence (DNA): TGTGCCAGCAGTTACTCGACTCAGGGACTAATGGAGACCCAGTACTTC.

In its sample, this clonotype was seen many times. At one boundary the junction diverges from the germline segment, which might be a read error. V usage is TRBV7-7 and J usage is TRBJ2-3, with D uncertain. CDR1 is SSHAT, CDR2 FNYEAQ, per germline (reference sequence). This CDR3 region has 14 residues. CDR3 bases: TGTGCTAGCAGCTTAGACGGCGGCACAGATACGCAGTATTTT. This codes for CASSLDGGTDTQYF.